Given below is one T cell receptor beta chain in context. The entry originates in a study of blood T cell repertoires in COVID-19. Study information: Sites across the United States, Italy and Spain contributed samples from acute and convalescent COVID-19.

The germline gives CDR1 LNHDA, CDR2 SQIVND (reference sequence). The V gene lost 5 bases and the J gene lost 6 bases, with 6 bases spanning the gap. The CDR3 length is 11 residues. The protocol was immunoSEQ multiplex PCR, while the TCRdb copy is restricted to in-frame clones and leaves out a portion. The data show some 300,000 clones, roughly 90% seen once. The sequence derives from a man aged 18 to 29 with active or convalescent COVID-19. This chain connects TRBV19 to TRBJ2-3; D gene unclear. Sample: peripheral blood. For the CDR3, the DNA is TGTGCCAGTAGTGGTCGGGATACGCAGTATTTT. As protein: CASSGRDTQYF.